These 2 T cell receptor beta chains were sequenced from one sample in a study of T cells in localized non-small cell lung cancer. Produced via immunoSEQ multiplex PCR; TCRdb's table is partial and in-frame only. The sample includes around 25,000 clones, roughly nine tenths of them seen just once. The material sequenced was peripheral blood, taken before any cancer treatment. All receptors come from a man between 40 and 70 years old with stage I squamous cell lung carcinoma.

The J gene is TRBJ2-2, the V gene TRBV28; 7 nucleotides match TRBD1. Trimming cost V 3 bases and J 4 bases; bases outside gene matches: 5. The length of the CDR3 is 15 residues. Germline V gene lookup returns CDR1 MDHEN and CDR2 SYDVKM. The CDR3 spells CASSLRTGLTGELFF. CDR3 nucleotide sequence: TGTGCCAGCAGTTTGAGGACAGGACTCACCGGGGAGCTGTTTTTT.

The genes are TRBV7-2 and TRBJ1-1; 8 nucleotides match TRBD1. This CDR3 spans 15 amino acids. The germline CDR1 and CDR2 sequences are SGHTA and FQGNSA. With V trimmed by 3 bases and J by 2 bases, 5 bases remained unmatched. CDR3 bases: TGTGCCAGCAGCTTTACCGGACAGGGCAACACTGAAGCTTTCTTT. It yields the protein CASSFTGQGNTEAFF.